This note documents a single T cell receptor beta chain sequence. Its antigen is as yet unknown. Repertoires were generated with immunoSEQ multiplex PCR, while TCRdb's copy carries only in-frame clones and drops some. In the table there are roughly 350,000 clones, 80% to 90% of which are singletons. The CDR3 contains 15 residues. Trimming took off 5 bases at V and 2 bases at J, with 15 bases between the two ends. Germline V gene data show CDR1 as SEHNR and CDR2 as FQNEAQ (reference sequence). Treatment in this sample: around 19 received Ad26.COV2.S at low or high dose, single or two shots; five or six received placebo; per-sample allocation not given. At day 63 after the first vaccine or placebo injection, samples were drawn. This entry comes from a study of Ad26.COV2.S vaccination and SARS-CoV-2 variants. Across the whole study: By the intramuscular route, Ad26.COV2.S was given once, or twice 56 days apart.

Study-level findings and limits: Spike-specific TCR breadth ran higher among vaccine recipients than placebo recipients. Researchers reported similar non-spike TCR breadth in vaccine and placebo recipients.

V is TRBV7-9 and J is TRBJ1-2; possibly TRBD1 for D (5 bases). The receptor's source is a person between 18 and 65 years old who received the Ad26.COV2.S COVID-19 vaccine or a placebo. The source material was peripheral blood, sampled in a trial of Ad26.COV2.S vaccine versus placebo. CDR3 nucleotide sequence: TGTGCCAGCAGCCCCCAGGGTGGAGGAAACTATGGCTACACCTTC. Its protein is CASSPQGGGNYGYTF.